This T cell receptor (beta chain) was sequenced during a study of graft-versus-host responses after intestinal transplantation. Sequenced by immunoSEQ multiplex PCR; TCRdb stores in-frame clones only, minus some. The sample gives some 110,000 clones, around 94% of which show up once; around 1% is in the top ten. A few counts support this clone. Its antigen is still unknown. Germline V gene data show CDR1 as MNHEY and CDR2 as SVGAGI. This CDR3 region has 14 residues. Trimming cost V 6 bases and J 4 bases; bases outside gene matches: 8. The receptor was derived from a human donor who was the organ donor for an intestinal transplant. The source was unstimulated CD8+ T cells sorted from spleen or lymph node cells, collected before transplant. The rearrangement links TRBV6-5 to TRBJ1-1; 7 nucleotides align to TRBD1. CDR3 residues: CASRPYRQGTEAFF. In nucleotides, the CDR3 is TGTGCCAGCAGGCCTTACAGACAGGGCACTGAAGCTTTCTTT.